The 12 T cell receptor beta chains given below trace back to one sample, sequenced in a study of glioma-infiltrating T cells. Amplification of TCR alpha and beta CDR3 regions from RNA used iRepertoire nested multiplex PCR. TCRdb called the multiplex PCR reads again in MiXCR, with one record for every CDR3 protein. Among about 140,000 distinct CDR3 sequences listed, about 39% were seen once. Sequenced material: glioma tissue, nonneoplastic brain tissue, or PBMCs (not recorded which). The receptor set was obtained from a human donor with low-grade glioma or glioblastoma, undergoing nonglioma brain surgery, or in good health (not recorded which).

The sample holds many counts of this clonotype. This chain links TRBV6-2 or TRBV6-3 with TRBJ1-1; D might be TRBD1 (6 bases). V lost 6 bases and J 1 base, leaving 12 bases between the germline ends. Germline CDR1 reads MNHEY; CDR2 reads SVGEGT. This CDR3 has 14 amino acids. The CDR3 DNA reads as TGTGCCAGCAGCAACCAGGGGACGAACACTGAAGCTTTCTTT. Translating gives CASSNQGTNTEAFF.

This clonotype is a singleton in its sample. This chain connects TRBV11-2 to TRBJ2-1, with 15 bases identical to TRBD2. The ends lost 3 bases at V and 8 bases at J; junction bases unmatched: 8. The germline CDR1 and CDR2 sequences are SGHAT and FQNNGV. CDR3 size: 17 residues. This CDR3 is CASSFIAGLAGGYEQFF. The CDR3, as DNA: TGTGCCAGCAGCTTCATCGCGGGACTAGCGGGGGGCTATGAGCAGTTCTTC.

The chain employs TRBV6-2 or TRBV6-3 and TRBJ1-5; weak D call: TRBD1 (5 bases). CDR3 length equals 13 residues. Germline CDR1 MNHEY, CDR2 SVGEGT. Trimming pared 2 bases from V and 6 bases from J, leaving 8 bases between. The CDR3 DNA reads as TGTGCCAGCAGTTACGACAGAGGTCAGCCCCAGCATTTT. Residues: CASSYDRGQPQHF.

This chain links TRBV20-1 with TRBJ2-1; D is uncertain. The CDR3 runs to 13 residues. With 3 bases removed from V and 4 bases from J, the gap between germline ends came to 10 bases. The V gene's germline CDR1 is DFQATT and CDR2 SNEGSKA (reference sequence). The DNA for the CDR3 is TGCAGTGCTAGCCTAGTTTGGTACAATGAGCAGTTCTTC. This translates into CSASLVWYNEQFF.

This clonotype came up a few times. The rearrangement links TRBV28 to TRBJ2-7; a weak D match, TRBD1 (5 bases). With 6 bases removed from V and 6 bases from J, the gap between germline ends came to 12 bases. The CDR3 is 12 amino acids. The germline V gene has CDR1 MDHEN and CDR2 SYDVKM. This CDR3 reads CASSWGGTEQYF. Here the CDR3 DNA reads TGTGCCAGCAGCTGGGGCGGTACCGAGCAGTACTTC. Combining the CDR3 with reference TRBV28 and TRBJ2-7 gives the whole variable domain DVKVTQSSRYLVKRTGEKVFLECVQDMDHENMFWYRQDPGLGLRLIYFSYDVKMKEKGDIPEGYSVSREKKERFSLILESASTNQTSMYLCASSWGGTEQYFGPGTRLTVT.

The rearrangement uses TRBV6-2 or TRBV6-3 and TRBJ1-2; perhaps TRBD1 as D (5 bases). V was cut by 4 bases and J by 4 bases, with 10 bases left in between. Germline-derived CDR1 and CDR2 are MNHEY and SVGEGT. This CDR3 comprises 13 residues. CDR3 DNA sequence: TGTGCCAGCAGTTGGGACCGTAGCTATGGCTACACCTTC. Its translation: CASSWDRSYGYTF.

This chain joins TRBV29-1 and TRBJ1-6; D call uncertain. Trimming stripped 3 bases from V and 7 bases from J, with 4 bases between. Germline V lookup: CDR1 SQVTM, CDR2 ANQGSEA. The CDR3 length is 11 residues. DNA of the CDR3: TGCAGCGTTGAGAGCAATTCACCCCTCCACTTT. Protein product: CSVESNSPLHF.

The V gene is TRBV6-1, the J gene TRBJ2-3; 9 bases are shared with TRBD1. The junction had 7 bases not matched to a gene; V was cut back by 5 bases and J by 1 base. Germline V lookup: CDR1 MNHNS, CDR2 SASEGT. The CDR3 spans 16 residues. CDR3 DNA sequence: TGTGCCAGCAGTTCCGGACAGGGGTTGGGCACAGATACGCAGTATTTT. It translates to CASSSGQGLGTDTQYF.

The rearrangement joins TRBV6-1 to TRBJ2-7, with TRBD1 identical over 9 bases. Germline V gene data show CDR1 as MNHNS and CDR2 as SASEGT. J was trimmed by 12 bases and V by 3 bases; bases with no gene match: 3. The CDR3 contains 11 residues. CDR3 sequence reads: CASSDGQGRYF. CDR3 nucleotides: TGTGCCAGCAGTGACGGACAGGGGCGGTACTTC.

The sample holds a few counts of this clonotype. The V and J genes are TRBV6-6 and TRBJ1-1, with D possibly being TRBD1 (5 bases). From germline, CDR1 is MNHNY and CDR2 SVGAGI (reference sequence). The CDR3 totals 16 residues. V gave up 0 bases and J gave up 0 bases, with 11 bases separating them. The CDR3 bases are TGTGCCAGCAGTTACTCCCGGGGGACTATGAACACTGAAGCTTTCTTT. Translation: CASSYSRGTMNTEAFF.

The DNA of the CDR3 is TGCAGCGCCAGTCATGAGGGATCGAGAGAGCAGTTCTTC. Residues: CSASHEGSREQFF. The chain couples TRBV29-1 to TRBJ2-1; possibly TRBD2 for D (5 bases). The CDR3 has 13 amino acids. Trimming removed 7 bases from V and 10 bases from J, with 20 bases in between. CDR1 and CDR2 from the germline V gene are SQVTM and ANQGSEA.

Here the CDR3 DNA reads TGTGCCAGCAGTTACGATGGACAGACGTATAGCAATCAGCCCCAGCATTTT. This codes for CASSYDGQTYSNQPQHF. The chain couples TRBV6-2 or TRBV6-3 to TRBJ1-5; D is possibly TRBD1 (6 bases). The V gene's germline CDR1 is MNHEY and CDR2 SVGEGT. CDR3 length: 17 amino acids. Between the trimmed V and J ends, which lost 2 bases and 0 bases, there was a span of 14 bases.